A selection of T cell receptor beta chains follows, all from one sample in a study of identical twins. Each CDR3 protein gets one entry after TCRdb re-called the 5' RACE reads with MiXCR. The data hold a few hundred thousand distinct CDR3 sequences, with approximately 8.6% observed a single time. These records were also assigned to another study, of yellow fever vaccine responses in identical twins.

The specimen sequenced was CD8+ T cells sorted from blood. Receptors were obtained from a woman under 30 in good health. Both conserved end residues are part of each CDR3. D genes are given only for firm matches. The listing skips clone size in some rows; elsewhere it reads once, few, many or a size class.

TRBJ2-1 | TRBV4-3 | NA | many | TGCGCCAGCAGCCAAGATGGGGAGGCGTTGAGCTCCTACAATGAGCAGTTCTTC | CASSQDGEALSSYNEQFF
TRBJ2-1 | TRBV12-3/TRBV12-4 | NA | NA | TGTGCCAGCAGTTTACGGGGCAGGCACCAATACAATGAGCAGTTCTTC | CASSLRGRHQYNEQFF
TRBJ2-1 | TRBV3-1 | TRBD2 | many | TGTGCCAGCAGCCAAGAGTTGGGTCTGGGACTAGCTTCCTACAATGAGCAGTTCTTC | CASSQELGLGLASYNEQFF
TRBJ2-7 | TRBV7-8 | TRBD2 | many | TGTGCCAGCAGCTCGTGGACTAGCGGCCTCGTGGAGGAGCAGTACTTC | CASSSWTSGLVEEQYF
TRBJ1-2 | TRBV4-3 | NA | many | TGCGCCAGCAGCCTGGACAGAACGGGCTATGGCTACACCTTC | CASSLDRTGYGYTF
TRBJ1-2 | TRBV29-1 | NA | NA | TGCAGCGTTGAACCCCAGGGGCCCCTAGGCTACACCTTC | CSVEPQGPLGYTF
TRBJ2-7 | TRBV28 | TRBD2 | NA | TGTGCCAGCAGTCCCCACACTAGCGGGAGCCTTGAGCAGTACTTC | CASSPHTSGSLEQYF
TRBJ1-4 | TRBV27 | NA | NA | TGTGCCAGTCGAAGGGGCTCGACTAATGAAAAACTGTTTTTT | CASRRGSTNEKLFF
TRBJ2-7 | TRBV7-9 | NA | few | TGTGCCAGCAGCCCTTGGACGGAGCCCTACGAGCAGTACTTC | CASSPWTEPYEQYF
TRBJ2-3 | TRBV27 | TRBD2 | NA | TGTGCCAGCAGATCAAGCGGGAGGTACACAGATACGCAGTATTTT | CASRSSGRYTDTQYF
TRBJ2-7 | TRBV20-1 | NA | NA | TGCAGTGCTAACCCGGACTTAGCGTCTAGCTCCTACGAGCAGTACTTC | CSANPDLASSSYEQYF
TRBJ2-2 | TRBV27 | NA | NA | TGTGCCAGCAGTTCTAACAGGGACTTCACCGGGGAGCTGTTTTTT | CASSSNRDFTGELFF
TRBJ2-3 | TRBV12-3/TRBV12-4 | TRBD1 | many | TGTGCCAGCAGTTCCGGGACAGGGGACACAGATACGCAGTATTTT | CASSSGTGDTDTQYF
TRBJ1-1 | TRBV6-5 | NA | many | TGTGCCAGCAGTTACGGAGGGACTGAAGCTTTCTTT | CASSYGGTEAFF
TRBJ2-7 | TRBV3-1 | TRBD2 | many | TGTGCCAGCAGCCAACTGGTCCTAGCGGGACCCCTCGAGCAGTACTTC | CASSQLVLAGPLEQYF
TRBJ2-5 | TRBV7-8 | NA | few | TGTGCCAGCAGCTCCAGTCAGGGAGGGGGGGAGACCCAGTACTTC | CASSSSQGGGETQYF
TRBJ2-7 | TRBV2 | TRBD2 | few | TGTGCCAGCAGTGATTTGACTAGCGGGAATCGCGAGCAGTACTTC | CASSDLTSGNREQYF
TRBJ2-3 | TRBV30 | TRBD2 | few | TGTGCCTGGAGCGGGACTAGCGGTGCAGATACGCAGTATTTT | CAWSGTSGADTQYF
TRBJ2-1 | TRBV28 | TRBD2 | few | TGTGCCAGCAGCCTAGCGGGGGCCGGTGGATCCTACAATGAGCAGTTCTTC | CASSLAGAGGSYNEQFF
TRBJ1-4 | TRBV15 | NA | many | TGTGCCACCAGTCCTACCTCAGGGGCTTCTAATGAAAAACTGTTTTTT | CATSPTSGASNEKLFF
TRBJ2-1 | TRBV7-9 | TRBD2 | few | TGTGCCAGTTTTACCGGACTAGGGAATGAGCAGTTCTTC | CASFTGLGNEQFF
TRBJ2-2 | TRBV4-1 | NA | NA | TGCGCCAGCAGCCAATATGAGGACACCGGGGAGCTGTTTTTT | CASSQYEDTGELFF
TRBJ2-3 | TRBV12-3/TRBV12-4 | NA | many | TGTGCCAGCAGGGGGGCAGGACTCCACCCAGCAGATACGCAGTATTTT | CASRGAGLHPADTQYF
TRBJ2-2 | TRBV7-2 | TRBD2 | NA | TGTGCCAGCAGCTTATCCGACGGACTAGCGGGAGCCGGGGAGCTGTTTTTT | CASSLSDGLAGAGELFF
TRBJ2-2 | TRBV29-1 | TRBD2 | NA | TGCAGCGGGCGGGGGGGGAACAGGGAGCTGTTTTTT | CSGRGGNRELFF
TRBJ2-1 | TRBV27 | TRBD2 | NA | TGTGCCAGACTGAAGGTAGCGGGAGGGCCAGCGGGCTCCTACAATGAGCAGTTCTTC | CARLKVAGGPAGSYNEQFF
TRBJ2-1 | TRBV5-5 | NA | NA | TGTGCCAGCAGCTGGGACCTGGGGGACAATGAGCAGTTCTTC | CASSWDLGDNEQFF
TRBJ2-1 | TRBV20-1 | TRBD1 | NA | TGCAGTGCTAGCGAATCGGGACAGGACTACAATGAGCAGTTCTTC | CSASESGQDYNEQFF
TRBJ2-2 | TRBV10-3 | TRBD1 | NA | TGTGCCACCGCCGACAGGGAGACCGGGGAGCTGTTTTTT | CATADRETGELFF
TRBJ2-1 | TRBV4-1 | TRBD2 | few | TGCGCCAGCAGCCAAGAGGCTAGCGGGAGATTACCCTCAGCCTACAATGAGCAGTTCTTC | CASSQEASGRLPSAYNEQFF
TRBJ2-3 | TRBV7-9 | TRBD2 | NA | TGTGCCAGCAGCTTTCAAAGCGGGAGAACAACAGATACGCAGTATTTT | CASSFQSGRTTDTQYF
TRBJ2-1 | TRBV14 | NA | few | TGTGCCAGCAGCCAAGCGGGATTAGACATGTCCGGCTCCTACAATGAGCAGTTCTTC | CASSQAGLDMSGSYNEQFF
TRBJ2-7 | TRBV5-1 | NA | many | TGCGCCAGCAGCTTGGAACTAGCTGGGGAGCAGTACTTC | CASSLELAGEQYF
TRBJ2-2 | TRBV20-1 | TRBD2 | many | TGCAGTGCCAAGCTAGCGGCCCAGGACACCGGGGAGCTGTTTTTT | CSAKLAAQDTGELFF
TRBJ2-3 | TRBV5-1 | TRBD2 | NA | TGCGCCAGCAGCCCCACGGGACTAGGTACAGATACGCAGTATTTT | CASSPTGLGTDTQYF
TRBJ2-6 | TRBV29-1 | NA | many | TGCAGCGTACTACACAGGGAGACTGGGGCCAACGTCCTGACTTTC | CSVLHRETGANVLTF
TRBJ2-2 | TRBV7-9 | NA | many | TGTGCCAGCAGCTTACTACCCACCGGGGAGCTGTTTTTT | CASSLLPTGELFF
TRBJ2-7 | TRBV27 | NA | NA | TGTGCCAGCAGTTTTGACTCCCCCGCCTACGAGCAGTACTTC | CASSFDSPAYEQYF
TRBJ2-5 | TRBV7-6 | TRBD2 | many | TGTGCCAGCAGCCCACAGCGGGGCAATCTTCAAGAGACCCAGTACTTC | CASSPQRGNLQETQYF
TRBJ2-1 | TRBV7-3 | TRBD1 | few | TGTGCCAGCAGCTCTACAAGACAGGGGGATGAGCAGTTCTTC | CASSSTRQGDEQFF
TRBJ2-7 | TRBV14 | TRBD1 | NA | TGTGCCAGCAGCCACTTACCGGGACAGGACTACGAGCAGTACTTC | CASSHLPGQDYEQYF
TRBJ2-1 | TRBV5-1 | TRBD2 | many | TGCGCCAGCAGCTTGGAGTCCTTAGGTCCTCTAGCGGGCGTTTACAATGAGCAGTTCTTC | CASSLESLGPLAGVYNEQFF
TRBJ2-7 | TRBV20-1 | NA | many | TGCAGTGCTAGGCCCTGGGGCTCCTACGAGCAGTACTTC | CSARPWGSYEQYF
TRBJ1-5 | TRBV9 | NA | many | TGTGCCAGCAGCGTAGGAGGGCGTAGCAATCAGCCCCAGCATTTT | CASSVGGRSNQPQHF
TRBJ2-3 | TRBV28 | NA | NA | TGTGCCAGCAGCCCCGGGGCTAGGGGCAAAGATTTT | CASSPGARGKDF
TRBJ2-7 | TRBV5-1 | NA | NA | TGCGCCAGCAGTGAGGATTTCTACGAGCAGTACTTC | CASSEDFYEQYF
TRBJ1-1 | TRBV7-9 | NA | NA | TGTGCCAGCAGCTTACCGGGAACCTTTGAGGCTTTCTTT | CASSLPGTFEAFF
TRBJ1-2 | TRBV6-1 | NA | few | TGTGCCAGCAGCCCCGTGGCAGTTAACTATGGCTACACCTTC | CASSPVAVNYGYTF